This T cell receptor (beta chain) was obtained from a study of cytomegalovirus exposure and HLA in healthy donors. Remarks on this clone: What it binds is unknown.

The primer mix had 60 Vbeta and 13 Jbeta primers. Profiled with immunoSEQ multiplex PCR; TCRdb holds only in-frame clones, not every one. The sample has 190,000 or so clones; less than 85% are singletons. Findings and limits, study-wide: With later analysis, a missense DCLRE1C variant became linked to TCR beta V- and J-gene trimming.

Deletions cut 4 bases from V and 6 bases from J, with 9 bases between. Germline V gene data show CDR1 as LNHDA and CDR2 as SQIVND (reference sequence). There are 13 residues in the CDR3. The receptor comes from a boy aged 5-17 years in good health and CMV-seronegative. Sequenced sample: PBMCs. V is TRBV19 and J is TRBJ2-2; unclear D gene. The CDR3 loop is CASSTVIPGELFF. Written as DNA, the CDR3 is TGTGCCAGTAGTACGGTGATCCCCGGGGAGCTGTTTTTT.